The 15 T cell receptor beta chains reported below all come from one sample, sequenced in a study. Treg sorting used a CD4+CD25+CD127-/low gate. The TRBV12-4/TRBJ1-2 clonotypes were amplified using barcode primers with ligated adaptors. TCRdb fed the multiplex PCR reads into MiXCR, producing one record per CDR3 protein. Here the sample table reports dozens of distinct CDR3 sequences. Sequenced: tumor-infiltrating Tregs sorted from the breast tumor. The source of these receptors is a female donor with breast cancer.

Relative to its sample, this clonotype is medium-sized. The chain couples TRBV12-3 or TRBV12-4 to TRBJ1-2; possible D gene TRBD1, 5 bases. Trimming removed 6 bases at V and 4 bases at J, with 12 bases between. This CDR3 has 13 amino acids. CDR3 sequence (DNA): TGTGCCAGCAGGTTGACAGCGTCCTATGGCTACACCTTC. Translation gives CASRLTASYGYTF.

This clonotype is medium-sized by share. The chain uses TRBV12-3 or TRBV12-4 and TRBJ1-2; 8 bases line up with TRBD1. The CDR3 covers 13 residues. V lost 4 bases and J lost 7; bases outside the gene matches: 5. DNA of the CDR3: TGTGCCAGCAGTTCTCGTGACAGGGGTGGCTACACCTTC. This codes for CASSSRDRGGYTF.

Judged by abundance, this clonotype is hyperexpanded (1% or more). CDR3 nucleotide sequence: TGTGCCAGCAGCACTTCCACGGGCCGGGTAAATTATGGCTACACCTTC. It yields the protein CASSTSTGRVNYGYTF. The chain couples TRBV12-3 or TRBV12-4 to TRBJ1-2; D remains ambiguous. The CDR3 is 16 residues long. Trimming removed 6 bases at V and 5 bases at J, with 22 bases between.

By frequency in the sample, this clonotype is hyperexpanded. The chain joins TRBV12-3 or TRBV12-4 to TRBJ1-2; 8 bases fit TRBD1. The CDR3 sequence is 15 residues long. Unmatched junction bases numbered 11, after V lost 7 bases and J lost 4 bases. CDR3 nucleotide sequence: TGTGCCAGCACCTTGACCGGACAGGGCTCCTATGGCTACACCTTC. Protein product: CASTLTGQGSYGYTF.

By sample fraction, this clonotype is hyperexpanded. The chain couples TRBV12-3 or TRBV12-4 to TRBJ1-2, with TRBD1 matching over 7 bases. The CDR3 sequence is 13 residues long. J gave up 5 bases and V 5 bases, and 5 bases lay outside the gene matches. The CDR3 loop reads CASSPRQGYGYTF. In DNA, the CDR3 is TGTGCCAGCAGTCCCCGACAGGGTTATGGCTACACCTTC.

The rearrangement uses TRBV12-3 or TRBV12-4 and TRBJ1-2, with TRBD1 matching over 7 bases. Trimming at V came to 6 bases and at J to 4 bases, leaving 5 bases not matched to a gene. The CDR3 extends over 13 amino acids. CDR3 coding DNA: TGTGCCAGCAGCTGGACAGGCCTCTATGGCTACACCTTC. Its protein is CASSWTGLYGYTF.

CDR3 in DNA: TGTGCCAGCAGTCACATTGGCTACAGTTCTAACTATGGCTACACCTTC. Translated: CASSHIGYSSNYGYTF. The chain employs TRBV12-3 or TRBV12-4 and TRBJ1-2; D is ambiguous. Trimming left V 5 bases short and J 0 bases short, with 16 bases between. This CDR3 has 16 amino acids.

This clonotype is medium-sized (0.01 to 0.1%). This rearrangement joins TRBV12-3 or TRBV12-4 to TRBJ1-2, with D unresolved. Trimming removed 4 bases from V and 7 bases from J, with 13 bases in between. This CDR3 is built from 13 residues. The CDR3 nucleotides are TGTGCCAGCAGTTCTCGTGGACGGGGTGGCTACACCTTC. Protein: CASSSRGRGGYTF.

CDR3 amino acids: CASRTGQGASYTF. For the CDR3, the DNA is TGTGCCAGCAGGACCGGACAGGGAGCGAGCTACACCTTC. The V gene is TRBV12-3 or TRBV12-4, the J gene TRBJ1-2; 8 nucleotides agree with TRBD1. This CDR3 contains 13 residues. Unmatched junction bases numbered 9, after V lost 6 bases and J lost 9 bases.

V and J are TRBV12-3 or TRBV12-4 and TRBJ1-2; 7 bases are shared with TRBD1. The CDR3 has 12 residues. V trimming: 5 bases; J trimming: 8 bases; junction bases outside the gene matches: 5. In DNA form, the CDR3 reads TGTGCCAGCAGTACAGGGGTATCAGGCTACACCTTC. As protein: CASSTGVSGYTF.

This clonotype was seen a few times. The genes are TRBV12-3 or TRBV12-4 and TRBJ1-2; D perhaps matches TRBD1 (5 bases). The V end lost 6 bases, the J end lost 4 bases, and 15 bases lay between the germline ends. This CDR3 comprises 14 residues. For the CDR3, the DNA is TGTGCCAGCAGAGACCCTACAGGAGGCTATGGCTACACCTTC. This gives the protein CASRDPTGGYGYTF.

By proportion, this clonotype is medium-sized. The chain recombines TRBV12-3 or TRBV12-4 with TRBJ1-2; no clear D. V lost 5 bases, J lost 5 bases, and 9 bases lay in between. The length of the CDR3 is 12 residues. The CDR3 DNA reads as TGTGCCAGCAGTAACGGATCGTATGGCTACACCTTC. It yields the protein CASSNGSYGYTF.

Sample share makes this clonotype hyperexpanded. J is TRBJ1-2 and V is TRBV12-3 or TRBV12-4, with D perhaps TRBD1 (5 bases). This CDR3 contains 13 residues. V gave up 1 base and J gave up 5 bases, with 8 bases separating them. DNA for the CDR3: TGTGCCAGCAGTTTAGGTACAGGATATGGCTACACCTTC. It is translated as CASSLGTGYGYTF.

Sample share makes this clonotype hyperexpanded. The genes are TRBV12-3 or TRBV12-4 and TRBJ1-2, with TRBD1 as a possible D gene (6 bases). V was cut by 3 bases and J by 2 bases, with 7 bases left in between. The CDR3 is made up of 13 amino acids. The CDR3 nucleotides read TGTGCCAGCAGTTTGCAGGGGAACTATGGCTACACCTTC. Protein: CASSLQGNYGYTF.

This clonotype was observed a few times. The rearrangement links TRBV12-3 or TRBV12-4 to TRBJ1-2; D unclear. This CDR3 is 12 amino acids long. V lost 3 bases and J lost 0, with 2 bases in between. The CDR3 here is CASSFPNYGYTF. The CDR3 DNA is TGTGCCAGCAGTTTTCCTAACTATGGCTACACCTTC.